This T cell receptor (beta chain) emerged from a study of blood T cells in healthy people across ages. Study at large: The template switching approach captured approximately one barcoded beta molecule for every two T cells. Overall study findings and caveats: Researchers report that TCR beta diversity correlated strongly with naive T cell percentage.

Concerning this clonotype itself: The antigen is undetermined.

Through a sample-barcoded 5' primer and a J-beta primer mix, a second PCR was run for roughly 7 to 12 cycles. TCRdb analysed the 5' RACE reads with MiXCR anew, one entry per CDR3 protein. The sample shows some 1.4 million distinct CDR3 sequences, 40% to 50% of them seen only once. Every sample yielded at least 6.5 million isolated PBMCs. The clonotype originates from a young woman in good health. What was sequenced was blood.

CDR3: CSARQGAETQFF. For the CDR3, the DNA is TGCAGCGCTCGACAGGGAGCAGAGACCCAGTTCTTC. The rearrangement links TRBV29-1 to TRBJ2-1; 7 nucleotides match TRBD1. With V trimmed by 7 bases and J by 13 bases, 13 bases remained unmatched. CDR1 and CDR2 (germline): SQVTM, ANQGSEA. This CDR3 spans 12 amino acids.